This is a list of T cell receptor beta chains from one sample in a study of cytomegalovirus exposure and HLA in healthy donors. Data came from immunoSEQ multiplex PCR; TCRdb stores just in-frame clones and leaves some out. Among about 140,000 clones listed, roughly 81% were seen once. The sample taken for sequencing was PBMCs. These TCRs come from a woman under 40 in good health and CMV-seronegative. Each CDR3 is given with its conserved first and last residue. The D gene is left open where the match is weak. Not every row has a clone size; where given, it reads once, few, many or a size class.

clone_size j_call d_call v_call cdr3_aa cdr3_nt
NA TRBJ2-1 TRBD1 TRBV7-2 CASSSGVQGVPFF TGTGCCAGCAGCTCAGGCGTACAGGGGGTCCCTTTCTTC
NA TRBJ2-7 NA TRBV14 CASSQEMRGREQYF TGTGCCAGCAGCCAAGAAATGCGGGGAAGGGAGCAGTACTTC
NA TRBJ2-1 TRBD2 TRBV9 CASSLMTSGSYNEQFF TGTGCCAGCAGTCTTATGACTAGCGGGTCCTACAATGAGCAGTTCTTC
NA TRBJ1-5 TRBD1 TRBV28 CASSSDRVGSNQPQHF TGTGCCAGCAGTTCTGACAGGGTGGGGAGCAATCAGCCCCAGCATTTT
NA TRBJ2-2 TRBD2 TRBV19 CASSLGLAGARTGELFF TGTGCCAGTAGCCTCGGACTAGCGGGGGCCCGGACCGGGGAGCTGTTTTTT
few TRBJ1-1 NA TRBV9 CASSGTANTEAFF TGTGCCAGCAGCGGGACAGCGAACACTGAAGCTTTCTTT
NA TRBJ2-2 TRBD2 TRBV7-9 CASRASGGRSTGELFF TGTGCCAGCAGGGCTAGCGGGGGAAGAAGCACCGGGGAGCTGTTTTTT
NA TRBJ2-7 NA TRBV7-9 CASSSYRVEQYF TGTGCCAGCAGCTCATACAGGGTCGAGCAGTACTTC
few TRBJ2-2 TRBD1 TRBV11-3 CASSLTGLGELFF TGTGCCAGCAGCCTGACAGGGCTAGGGGAGCTGTTTTTT
many TRBJ2-7 NA TRBV7-2 CASSVQGYEQYF TGTGCCAGCAGCGTACAGGGATACGAGCAGTACTTC
NA TRBJ2-2 NA TRBV7-2 CASNQGNTGELFF TGTGCCAGCAACCAGGGGAACACCGGGGAGCTGTTTTTT
NA TRBJ1-1 TRBD1 TRBV2 CASSEQGFADTEAFF TGTGCCAGCAGCGAACAGGGGTTCGCCGACACTGAAGCTTTCTTT
NA TRBJ1-5 TRBD1 TRBV10-3 CAISESGQQNQPQHF TGTGCCATCAGTGAGTCGGGACAGCAGAATCAGCCCCAGCATTTT
NA TRBJ2-7 NA TRBV29-1 CSATRGSYEQYF TGCAGCGCTACCAGAGGCTCCTACGAGCAGTACTTC
NA TRBJ1-1 NA TRBV7-6 CASSLTPAGTEAFF TGTGCCAGCAGCTTAACCCCCGCGGGCACTGAAGCTTTCTTT
few TRBJ2-7 TRBD1 TRBV6-1 CASSVGDSSYEQYF TGTGCCAGCAGTGTAGGGGACAGTTCCTACGAGCAGTACTTC
NA TRBJ2-2 NA TRBV6-1 CASSPHRAGELFF TGTGCCAGCAGTCCTCACAGGGCCGGGGAGCTGTTTTTT
once TRBJ1-1 TRBD1 TRBV25-1 CASSEGGQGNTEAFF TGTGCCAGCAGTGAGGGAGGACAGGGGAACACTGAAGCTTTCTTT
NA TRBJ1-6 NA TRBV28 CASSLYPRGRYSPLHF TGTGCCAGCAGTTTATACCCGCGGGGTCGGTATTCACCCCTCCACTTT
NA TRBJ1-2 TRBD1 TRBV7-9 CASSPPPQGARGYTF TGTGCCAGCAGCCCCCCCCCACAGGGGGCGAGGGGCTACACCTTC
NA TRBJ1-1 TRBD1 TRBV29-1 CSAADWTGYIKF TGCAGCGCCGCAGACTGGACAGGTTATATCAAGTTT
NA TRBJ1-2 NA TRBV5-4 CASSLAGENYGYTF TGTGCCAGCAGCTTGGCCGGGGAGAACTATGGCTACACCTTC
NA TRBJ1-1 NA TRBV2 CASSLAGVGNTEAFF TGTGCCAGCAGTTTGGCAGGGGTAGGGAACACTGAAGCTTTCTTT
NA TRBJ2-2 NA TRBV2 CASQGRARTGELFF TGTGCCAGCCAGGGTCGAGCAAGGACCGGGGAGCTGTTTTTT
NA TRBJ1-3 NA TRBV9 CASSVEAGSTGNTIYF TGTGCCAGCAGCGTAGAGGCAGGATCAACTGGAAACACCATATATTTT
NA TRBJ1-4 TRBD1 TRBV7-9 CASSFWDRNEKLFF TGTGCCAGCAGCTTCTGGGACAGAAATGAAAAACTGTTTTTT
few TRBJ2-7 TRBD1 TRBV4-2 CASSQATGGFGEQYF TGTGCCAGCAGCCAAGCGACAGGGGGCTTCGGCGAGCAGTACTTC
NA TRBJ2-5 TRBD1 TRBV19 CASSIDWTGLETQYF TGTGCCAGTAGTATAGATTGGACAGGGTTAGAGACCCAGTACTTC
NA TRBJ2-7 NA TRBV5-4 CASSFGLGTVTYEQYF TGTGCCAGCAGCTTTGGCCTCGGGACTGTTACCTACGAGCAGTACTTC
NA TRBJ2-1 TRBD2 TRBV5-1 CASSGTSGVEQFF TGCGCCAGCAGTGGGACTAGCGGGGTAGAGCAGTTCTTC
NA TRBJ2-1 TRBD1 TRBV28 CASSPLRGHNNEQFF TGTGCCAGCAGCCCCCTTAGGGGGCATAATAATGAGCAGTTCTTC
NA TRBJ1-2 NA TRBV27 CASSPGINYGYTF TGTGCCAGCAGCCCGGGAATAAACTATGGCTACACCTTC
NA TRBJ1-5 NA TRBV15 CATRGGYRGGNQPQHF TGTGCCACCAGGGGAGGATATAGGGGCGGCAATCAGCCCCAGCATTTT
NA TRBJ1-2 TRBD1 TRBV7-3 CASSLAGTDNYGYTF TGTGCCAGCAGCTTAGCCGGGACAGATAACTATGGCTACACCTTC
NA TRBJ1-4 NA TRBV4-1 CASSHESRKAADEKLFF TGCGCCAGCAGCCATGAAAGTCGGAAGGCGGCGGATGAAAAACTGTTTTTT
NA TRBJ1-2 NA TRBV7-2 CASSLALAGGGYTF TGTGCCAGCAGCTTAGCGCTCGCCGGGGGTGGCTACACCTTC
NA TRBJ2-5 TRBD2 TRBV5-1 CASSLGAGGLRETQYF TGCGCCAGCAGCTTGGGAGCGGGGGGGCTCAGAGAGACCCAGTACTTC
NA TRBJ1-3 TRBD1 TRBV5-1 CASSSSGTGGFGNTIYF TGCGCCAGCAGCTCGTCCGGTACAGGGGGCTTTGGAAACACCATATATTTT
once TRBJ2-1 NA TRBV29-1 CSVWGGRGNEQFF TGCAGCGTGTGGGGGGGCCGGGGCAATGAGCAGTTCTTC
NA TRBJ2-3 NA TRBV7-2 CASSLVSGEADTQYF TGTGCCAGCAGCTTAGTATCCGGGGAGGCGGATACGCAGTATTTT
NA TRBJ1-1 NA TRBV5-1 CASSLGAVNTEAFF TGCGCCAGCAGCTTAGGGGCGGTGAACACTGAAGCTTTCTTT
NA TRBJ1-2 TRBD1 TRBV5-1 CASSEGQANYGYTF TGCGCCAGCAGCGAGGGACAGGCGAACTATGGCTACACCTTC
NA TRBJ2-1 NA TRBV27 CASLGSGASSYNEQFF TGTGCCAGCCTGGGCTCAGGGGCGAGCTCCTACAATGAGCAGTTCTTC
NA TRBJ1-2 NA TRBV2 CASSRQGLTSYGYTF TGTGCCAGCAGTCGTCAGGGGTTAACCTCCTATGGCTACACCTTC
few TRBJ2-5 NA TRBV19 CASSWARDSETQYF TGTGCCAGTAGTTGGGCCAGGGACTCGGAGACCCAGTACTTC
NA TRBJ1-1 NA TRBV7-6 CASSQQENTEAFF TGTGCCAGCAGCCAACAGGAGAACACTGAAGCTTTCTTT
NA TRBJ2-5 TRBD2 TRBV15 CATSSAALAGGLQETQYF TGTGCCACCAGCAGTGCGGCACTAGCGGGGGGACTCCAAGAGACCCAGTACTTC
NA TRBJ1-2 NA TRBV18 CASSHHMRQPRTF TGTGCCAGCTCCCACCATATGCGACAGCCCCGAACCTTC
NA TRBJ1-6 NA TRBV27 CATSTVYNSPLHF TGTGCCACCTCGACAGTTTATAATTCACCCCTCCACTTT
NA TRBJ2-2 NA TRBV2 CASSGQRRELFF TGTGCCAGCAGTGGACAGAGGCGGGAGCTGTTTTTT
NA TRBJ2-3 TRBD1 TRBV5-1 CASSVGQGRTDTQYF TGCGCCAGCAGCGTGGGACAGGGCCGAACAGATACGCAGTATTTT